This T cell receptor beta chain was found in a study of cytomegalovirus exposure and HLA in healthy donors. Primers: 60 Vbeta forward and 13 Jbeta reverse. TCRdb's copy holds only in-frame clones and misses some; the assay was immunoSEQ multiplex PCR. This sample has approximately 91,000 clones, with roughly 76% found just once. The receptor comes from a female donor in good health and CMV-seronegative. Sample: PBMCs.

CDR3 amino acids: CAGYRESPSTDTQYF. The CDR3, as DNA: TGTGCCGGGTACAGGGAGTCCCCTAGCACAGATACGCAGTATTTT. The chain has TRBV9 and TRBJ2-3, with D maybe TRBD1 (6 bases). Germline CDR1 SGDLS, CDR2 YYNGEE. Trimming stripped 10 bases from V and 0 bases from J, with 18 bases between. CDR3 length: 15 amino acids.